A selection of T cell receptor beta chains follows, all from one sample in a study of shared clonotypes between healthy human individuals. Generated by immunoSEQ multiplex PCR, the TCRdb table keeps only in-frame clones and is missing some. The data hold 2 million to 2.5 million clones, with roughly 90% observed a single time. What was sequenced was naive CD4+ T cells from PBMCs. Receptors were obtained from a young man in good health. Some clones in this sample may be carry-over from other donors' samples. CDR3s include the opening cysteine and the closing phenylalanine or tryptophan. Each record gives: CDR3 protein, V gene.

CDR3aa: CATSRAQETQYF
v_gene: TRBV15

CDR3aa: CASSPYDPGRETQYF
v_gene: TRBV19

CDR3aa: CASSLVDRGFYEQYF
v_gene: TRBV11-2

CDR3aa: CASSMRGRTNEKLFF
v_gene: TRBV19

CDR3aa: CASSVTGGSYNEQFF
v_gene: TRBV9

CDR3aa: CASSDRHIPAYNEQFF
v_gene: TRBV2

CDR3aa: CASSQIGTSTGELFF
v_gene: TRBV7-3

CDR3aa: CASSARQGWEAFF
v_gene: TRBV28

CDR3aa: CASSSTENYGYTF
v_gene: TRBV5-1

CDR3aa: CATRTGTAYSNQPQHF
v_gene: TRBV15

CDR3aa: CASSLESLADYNEQFF
v_gene: TRBV5-1

CDR3aa: CASSLWGGDETQYF
v_gene: TRBV7-2

CDR3aa: CASSFGHEGEQYF
v_gene: TRBV27

CDR3aa: CASSVEGTGGEKLFF
v_gene: TRBV9

CDR3aa: CASTTGIAYGYTF
v_gene: TRBV6-5

CDR3aa: CASSLGRVRRRRSSYEQYF
v_gene: TRBV7-7

CDR3aa: CASKAGDPNQPQHF
v_gene: TRBV19

CDR3aa: CASRPRPLTDTQYF
v_gene: TRBV5-1

CDR3aa: CASSFTGRYTEAFF
v_gene: TRBV27

CDR3aa: CASPIYTEAFF
v_gene: TRBV10-1

CDR3aa: CASSFPDRGKSGNEQFF
v_gene: TRBV28

CDR3aa: CASSPRTGGTYGYTF
v_gene: TRBV5-1

CDR3aa: CASSYTTGAGYTF
v_gene: TRBV4-3

CDR3aa: CASSLAWPGYGYTF
v_gene: TRBV5-1

CDR3aa: CASSESTSTQPQHF
v_gene: TRBV10-2

CDR3aa: CASSPVATSSYEQYF
v_gene: TRBV5-1

CDR3aa: CATEVAGPNTGELFF
v_gene: TRBV11-1

CDR3aa: CASSVAWSQGDTQYF
v_gene: TRBV9

CDR3aa: CASIPAGRTDTQYF
v_gene: TRBV6-5

CDR3aa: CASSPSWDYLALSNYEQYF
v_gene: TRBV27

CDR3aa: CASSLDPLDTQYF
v_gene: TRBV5-1

CDR3aa: CASSLVPGTYEQYF
v_gene: TRBV5-1

CDR3aa: CASSTPAGPPVGYTF
v_gene: TRBV28

CDR3aa: CASSPTGTQNTGELFF
v_gene: TRBV18

CDR3aa: CSVRRRAVNEQFF
v_gene: TRBV29-1